This T cell receptor (beta chain) was identified in a study of T cells after yellow fever vaccination. Study summary: Where fractions had low cell numbers, libraries were prepared from them with the SMART-Seq v4 Ultra Low Input RNA kit. Notes on the study in general: Post-booster samples contained most primary-vaccination clones (approximately 96% CD4, approximately 88% CD8).

In its sample, this clonotype was seen many times. Its specificity is not known. V lost 1 base to trimming and J lost 4 bases, with 10 bases between them. CDR1 and CDR2 (germline): MGHRA, YSYEKL. CDR3 length: 14 amino acids. Template-switching 5'RACE yielded the TCR cDNA; a universal primer site and UMIs were added in the process. TCRdb passed the 5' RACE reads through MiXCR, listing each CDR3 protein once. Among roughly 120,000 distinct CDR3 sequences listed, 6.5% to 8% were seen once. The input for sequencing was CD4+ T cells sorted from PBMCs, taken roughly 10 days after the first yellow fever vaccination. This TCR was recovered from a man aged 18 to 29 who received the YFV17D yellow fever vaccine. The rearrangement links TRBV4-1 to TRBJ1-1; D is perhaps TRBD1 (6 bases). The CDR3 DNA follows: TGCGCCAGCAGCCAAGGAGGGGGGGGCACTGAAGCTTTCTTT. It yields the protein CASSQGGGGTEAFF.